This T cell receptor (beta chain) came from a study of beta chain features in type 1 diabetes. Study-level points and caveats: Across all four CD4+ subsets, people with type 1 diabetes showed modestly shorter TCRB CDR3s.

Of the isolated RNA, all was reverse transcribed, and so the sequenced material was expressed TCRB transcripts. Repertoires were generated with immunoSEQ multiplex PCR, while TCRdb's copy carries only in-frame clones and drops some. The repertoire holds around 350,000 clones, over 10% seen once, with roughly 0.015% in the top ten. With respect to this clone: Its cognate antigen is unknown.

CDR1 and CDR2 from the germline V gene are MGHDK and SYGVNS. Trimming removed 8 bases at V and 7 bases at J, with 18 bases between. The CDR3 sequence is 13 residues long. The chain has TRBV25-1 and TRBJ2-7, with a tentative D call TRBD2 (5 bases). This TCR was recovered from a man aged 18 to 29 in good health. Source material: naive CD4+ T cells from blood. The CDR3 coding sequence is TGTGCCAGCTCCCACCCCGGGATGAAAGAGCAGTACTTC. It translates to CASSHPGMKEQYF.